This is a list of T cell receptor beta chains from one sample in a study of post-analysis software for immune sequencing data. TCRdb re-analysed the PCR reads in MiXCR, keeping a single row per CDR3 protein. Among approximately 570,000 distinct CDR3 sequences, 44% were seen once, and the ten largest hold more than 1.5%. The source material was blood. The receptors come from a girl between 10 and 17 years old with multiple sclerosis. Each CDR3 is given without its conserved first and last residue.

J | length | V | CDR3
TRBJ1-2 | 12 | TRBV12-3/TRBV12-4 | ASSISVDPYGYT
TRBJ2-1 | 13 | TRBV5-4 | ASSTKRGGGPEQF
TRBJ2-7 | 13 | TRBV6-5 | ASSGTSKTPYEQY
TRBJ2-5 | 11 | TRBV5-6 | ASRQGKRETQY
TRBJ2-5 | 12 | TRBV7-9 | ASTLADYQETQY
. | 10 | TRBV7-8 | ASSSPFYEQY
TRBJ1-1 | 13 | TRBV10-2 | ASTREAPRNTEAF
TRBJ2-7 | 13 | TRBV5-1 | ASSLAGPAPYEQY
TRBJ1-5 | 14 | TRBV5-1 | ASSLGPGVENQPQH
TRBJ2-3 | 11 | TRBV11-2 | ASSSDWKDTQY
TRBJ1-4 | 13 | TRBV12-3/TRBV12-4 | ASSFAPQLREKLF
TRBJ2-6 | 16 | TRBV5-1 | ASSFSARELEGANVLT
TRBJ1-1 | 13 | TRBV7-9 | ASRYWTALRTEAF
. | 12 | TRBV4-2 | ASSQETGAGEQY
TRBJ1-2 | 13 | TRBV7-8 | ASSLTGTARSGYT
TRBJ2-2 | 11 | TRBV4-2 | ASSRPNTGELF
TRBJ1-4 | 11 | TRBV12-3/TRBV12-4 | ASSLRHNEKLF
TRBJ1-5 | 12 | TRBV20-1 | SARTGWSNQPQH
TRBJ2-5 | 13 | TRBV11-2 | ASSLGRGAIETQY
TRBJ2-7 | 12 | TRBV5-1 | ASSLRGDTYEQY
TRBJ1-2 | 14 | TRBV9 | ASSVGQDRSWYGYT
TRBJ1-1 | 11 | TRBV12-3/TRBV12-4 | ASTLSGNTEAF
TRBJ1-2 | 12 | TRBV12-3/TRBV12-4 | ASSFTGLDYGYT
TRBJ2-2 | 17 | TRBV4-1 | ASKLTGPEAYGYTGELF
TRBJ2-3 | 13 | TRBV11-2 | ASSLEGTVTDTQY
TRBJ1-2 | 12 | TRBV12-3/TRBV12-4 | ATQTGTLLNGYT
TRBJ2-3 | 12 | TRBV7-6 | ASSSGLTTDTQY
TRBJ2-7 | 13 | TRBV5-1 | ASSLGSGTMNEQY
TRBJ2-1 | 14 | TRBV7-2 | ASSLVPGQGYNEQF
TRBJ2-3 | 13 | TRBV5-1 | ASSPRGDGTDTQY
TRBJ2-7 | 12 | TRBV5-1 | ASSLGQETYEQY
TRBJ1-1 | 11 | TRBV4-1 | ASSQGGPGGAF
. | 12 | TRBV10-3 | AISEKRVRETQY
TRBJ2-3 | 11 | TRBV6-1 | ATLAGEADTQY
TRBJ2-2 | 10 | TRBV5-1 | ASSLVRKELF
TRBJ1-1 | 10 | TRBV5-1 | ASRATVDEAF
TRBJ2-3 | 14 | TRBV4-1 | ASTLRTGQGFDTQY
TRBJ2-3 | 15 | TRBV5-1 | ASSQRPGQEWADTQY
TRBJ2-1 | 13 | TRBV7-9 | ASSLSLAGLYEQF
TRBJ1-2 | 10 | TRBV12-3/TRBV12-4 | ASSLEIYGYT
TRBJ1-2 | 13 | TRBV7-9 | ASSRPGDRWYGYT
TRBJ1-2 | 11 | TRBV7-2 | ASSLATGADYT
. | 13 | TRBV10-3 | AISDSSGSSYEQY
TRBJ1-2 | 12 | TRBV9 | ASSALTGAEGYT
. | 10 | TRBV27 | ASRKGAREQY
TRBJ1-2 | 15 | TRBV10-3 | AISEDDQGTLFHGYT
TRBJ2-3 | 14 | TRBV12-3/TRBV12-4 | ASSPPSGGAVDTQY
TRBJ2-1 | 16 | TRBV12-3/TRBV12-4 | ASSSAGVAGGSYNEQF
TRBJ1-2 | 12 | TRBV20-1 | SARGQGLNYGYT
TRBJ2-5 | 11 | TRBV12-3/TRBV12-4 | ASSQDLQETQY
TRBJ2-7 | 13 | TRBV15 | ATSRDRVTSYEQY
TRBJ2-6 | 15 | TRBV29-1 | SVEVRGDDSGANVLT
TRBJ2-6 | 15 | TRBV5-1 | ASSLYGGAMGANVLT
TRBJ1-5 | 13 | TRBV24-1 | ATSESGTGNQPQH
TRBJ2-1 | 17 | TRBV5-1 | ASSQRTSGRAASYNEQF
TRBJ1-2 | 13 | TRBV6-5 | ASSSSSDGNYGYT
TRBJ1-2 | 15 | TRBV3-1 | ASSQDLGWDRVNGYT